These T cell receptor beta chains were read from a single sample in a study of T cells in Graves' hyperthyroidism and ophthalmopathy. TCRdb processed the multiplex PCR reads anew with MiXCR; each CDR3 protein has one entry. The repertoire consists of some 700,000 distinct CDR3 sequences, with around 16% occurring once and the leading ten covering 15% to 17%. What was sequenced was blood. Every receptor here comes from a man aged 50 to 59 with Graves' hyperthyroidism. Both conserved end residues are part of each CDR3. Fields, in order: J gene, V gene, clone size, D gene, CDR3 DNA, CDR3 protein. The D gene is left open where the match is weak. The size entry is marked missing in some rows and otherwise reads once, few, many or a size class.

j_gene: TRBJ1-1
v_gene: TRBV19
abundance: many
d_gene: TRBD1
CDR3nt: TGTGCCAGTAATATACGGGACAGGGGCACTGAAGCTTTCTTT
CDR3aa: CASNIRDRGTEAFF

j_gene: TRBJ1-5
v_gene: TRBV6-1
abundance: many
d_gene: TRBD1
CDR3nt: TGTGCCAGCAGTATTACCGGGACAGGGTATCAGCCCCAGCATTTT
CDR3aa: CASSITGTGYQPQHF

j_gene: TRBJ2-2
v_gene: TRBV3-1
abundance: -
d_gene: TRBD1
CDR3nt: TGTGCCAGCAGCCAAAGGACAGGGAGGCTCGGGGAGCTGTTTTTT
CDR3aa: CASSQRTGRLGELFF

j_gene: TRBJ2-3
v_gene: TRBV6-6
abundance: many
d_gene: TRBD2
CDR3nt: TGTGCCAGCAGTTACAATGGGGAGGGTAGCACAGATACGCAGTATTTT
CDR3aa: CASSYNGEGSTDTQYF

j_gene: TRBJ2-7
v_gene: TRBV5-1
abundance: few
d_gene: -
CDR3nt: TGCGCCAGCAGCACCGGGAACCCCTACGAGCAGTACTTC
CDR3aa: CASSTGNPYEQYF

j_gene: TRBJ2-1
v_gene: TRBV29-1
abundance: -
d_gene: -
CDR3nt: TGCAGCGTAACCCCGAGCTCCTACAATGAGCAGTTCTTC
CDR3aa: CSVTPSSYNEQFF

j_gene: TRBJ1-6
v_gene: TRBV11-2
abundance: -
d_gene: TRBD1
CDR3nt: TGTGCCAGCAGTGCCGGGACAGGGAACAATTCACCCCTCCACTTT
CDR3aa: CASSAGTGNNSPLHF

j_gene: TRBJ1-5
v_gene: TRBV6-1
abundance: -
d_gene: -
CDR3nt: TGTGCCAGCAGTGAAGAAGCGGGGGGCAATCAGCCCCAGCATTTT
CDR3aa: CASSEEAGGNQPQHF

j_gene: TRBJ1-5
v_gene: TRBV19
abundance: -
d_gene: TRBD1
CDR3nt: TGTGCCAGTAGTATGACAGGGGTTGATCAAGGGCCCCAGCATTTT
CDR3aa: CASSMTGVDQGPQHF

j_gene: TRBJ2-1
v_gene: TRBV11-2
abundance: -
d_gene: TRBD1
CDR3nt: TGTGCCAGCAGCTTAGCAGGGGGCTCGAGTAATGAGCAGTTCTTC
CDR3aa: CASSLAGGSSNEQFF

j_gene: TRBJ2-7
v_gene: TRBV6-5
abundance: few
d_gene: TRBD2
CDR3nt: TGTGCCAGCAGTTACGGGACTAGCGGGAGATACGAGCAGTACTTC
CDR3aa: CASSYGTSGRYEQYF

j_gene: TRBJ2-5
v_gene: TRBV20-1
abundance: -
d_gene: -
CDR3nt: TGCAGTGCTAGACCCGGAGGAATCGTGGAGACCCAGTACTTC
CDR3aa: CSARPGGIVETQYF

j_gene: TRBJ2-7
v_gene: TRBV2
abundance: -
d_gene: -
CDR3nt: TGTGCCAGCGTTGCCCTTGGTGGAGGCTACGAGCAGTACTTC
CDR3aa: CASVALGGGYEQYF

j_gene: TRBJ1-2
v_gene: TRBV6-1
abundance: -
d_gene: -
CDR3nt: TGTGCCAGCGAGGGAGGTACCAACTATGGCTACACCTTC
CDR3aa: CASEGGTNYGYTF

j_gene: TRBJ1-5
v_gene: TRBV27
abundance: many
d_gene: TRBD1
CDR3nt: TGTGCCAGCAGGGCAGGGGGCGCACGGCAGCCCCAGCATTTT
CDR3aa: CASRAGGARQPQHF

j_gene: TRBJ1-2
v_gene: TRBV30
abundance: many
d_gene: -
CDR3nt: TGTGCCTGGGTCCGCCGGGACAAAAAGGGCTACACCTTC
CDR3aa: CAWVRRDKKGYTF

j_gene: TRBJ2-4
v_gene: TRBV7-9
abundance: few
d_gene: -
CDR3nt: TGTGCCAGCAGCTCGAAGACTAATTCGGTAGCCAAAAACATTCAGTACTTC
CDR3aa: CASSSKTNSVAKNIQYF

j_gene: TRBJ1-1
v_gene: TRBV20-1
abundance: many
d_gene: TRBD1
CDR3nt: TGCAGTGCCTTCGATAGGGACAGGGGTGTGATGAACACTGAAGCTTTCTTT
CDR3aa: CSAFDRDRGVMNTEAFF

j_gene: TRBJ2-5
v_gene: TRBV24-1
abundance: many
d_gene: -
CDR3nt: TGTGCCACCAGTGACCGCGACGGGTGGGAGACCCAGTACTTC
CDR3aa: CATSDRDGWETQYF

j_gene: TRBJ1-6
v_gene: TRBV6-1
abundance: many
d_gene: -
CDR3nt: TGTGCCAGCAGTGAAGAGGGTTACTATAATTCACCCCTCCACTTT
CDR3aa: CASSEEGYYNSPLHF

j_gene: TRBJ2-5
v_gene: TRBV13
abundance: few
d_gene: TRBD1
CDR3nt: TGTGCCAGCAGCCCGACAGGGATTCGTCGGAAAGAGACCCAGTACTTC
CDR3aa: CASSPTGIRRKETQYF

j_gene: TRBJ2-7
v_gene: TRBV2
abundance: many
d_gene: -
CDR3nt: TGTGCCACAGCTGAACAGGGCTTGGTCGAGCAGTACTTC
CDR3aa: CATAEQGLVEQYF

j_gene: TRBJ1-2
v_gene: TRBV2
abundance: many
d_gene: -
CDR3nt: TGTGCCACCCTGGGGTACTATGGCTACACCTTC
CDR3aa: CATLGYYGYTF

j_gene: TRBJ2-7
v_gene: TRBV7-2
abundance: many
d_gene: -
CDR3nt: TGTGCCAGCAGCTTAATGCCAGGGCCGTACGAGCAGTACTTC
CDR3aa: CASSLMPGPYEQYF

j_gene: TRBJ2-3
v_gene: TRBV19
abundance: few
d_gene: TRBD2
CDR3nt: TGTGCCAGTAGTAGCCTAGCGGACACAGATACGCAGTATTTT
CDR3aa: CASSSLADTDTQYF

j_gene: TRBJ2-3
v_gene: TRBV18
abundance: many
d_gene: -
CDR3nt: TGTGCCAGCTCACCACCCACCACAGATACGCAGTATTTT
CDR3aa: CASSPPTTDTQYF

j_gene: TRBJ1-4
v_gene: TRBV6-1
abundance: few
d_gene: -
CDR3nt: TGTGCCAGCAGGGTTACCGCCAGGGTGCAGGAAAAACTGTTTTTT
CDR3aa: CASRVTARVQEKLFF

j_gene: TRBJ2-1
v_gene: TRBV27
abundance: many
d_gene: TRBD2
CDR3nt: TGTGCCAGCAGTTCATTTACTAGCGGTTCAAGTTTCGATGAGCAGTTCTTC
CDR3aa: CASSSFTSGSSFDEQFF

j_gene: TRBJ1-2
v_gene: TRBV5-5
abundance: -
d_gene: -
CDR3nt: TGTGCCAGCAGCTTGGCCGGGGGCCGCAGTAGCTATGGCTACACCTTC
CDR3aa: CASSLAGGRSSYGYTF

j_gene: TRBJ2-5
v_gene: TRBV7-8
abundance: many
d_gene: -
CDR3nt: TGTGCCAGCAGCTCCGACCCTAACAGGGCATTCCAAGAGACCCAGTACTTC
CDR3aa: CASSSDPNRAFQETQYF

j_gene: TRBJ2-7
v_gene: TRBV20-1
abundance: -
d_gene: -
CDR3nt: TGCAGTGCGTATCTTACCGGGACTGGCTCCTACGAGCAGTACTTC
CDR3aa: CSAYLTGTGSYEQYF

j_gene: TRBJ2-7
v_gene: TRBV4-2
abundance: few
d_gene: -
CDR3nt: TGTGCCAGCAGCCAACTAGCTCAGAGCTCCTACGAGCAGTACTTC
CDR3aa: CASSQLAQSSYEQYF

j_gene: TRBJ2-2
v_gene: TRBV19
abundance: many
d_gene: TRBD2
CDR3nt: TGTGCCAGTACCCAGCGGGAGGGCCTGATCGGGGAGCTGTTTTTT
CDR3aa: CASTQREGLIGELFF

j_gene: TRBJ1-3
v_gene: TRBV27
abundance: few
d_gene: -
CDR3nt: TGTGCCAGCAGACGGAGCTCTGGAAACACCATATATTTT
CDR3aa: CASRRSSGNTIYF

j_gene: TRBJ2-1
v_gene: TRBV29-1
abundance: -
d_gene: -
CDR3nt: TGCAGCGTTAGGACAGCCTACAATGAGCAGTTCTTC
CDR3aa: CSVRTAYNEQFF

j_gene: TRBJ1-1
v_gene: TRBV19
abundance: few
d_gene: -
CDR3nt: TGTGCCAGCACTTACTCGACAGGAAATGTTGACACTGAAGCTTTCTTT
CDR3aa: CASTYSTGNVDTEAFF

j_gene: TRBJ2-7
v_gene: TRBV12-3/TRBV12-4
abundance: few
d_gene: TRBD2
CDR3nt: TGTGCCAGCAGTTTAATAGCGGGAGGGCCCCACGAGCAGTACTTC
CDR3aa: CASSLIAGGPHEQYF

j_gene: TRBJ1-3
v_gene: TRBV15
abundance: -
d_gene: -
CDR3nt: TGTGCCACCAGCACCAGGGACGGAGACTCTGGAAACACCATATATTTT
CDR3aa: CATSTRDGDSGNTIYF

j_gene: TRBJ2-1
v_gene: TRBV6-1
abundance: -
d_gene: TRBD2
CDR3nt: TGTGCCAGCAGGCCGCGGGCGGGGGGCTACAATGAGCAGTTCTTC
CDR3aa: CASRPRAGGYNEQFF

j_gene: TRBJ2-6
v_gene: TRBV6-1
abundance: -
d_gene: -
CDR3nt: TGTGCCAGCAGTTTCACGGACAGCTCTGGGGCCAACGTCCTGACTTTC
CDR3aa: CASSFTDSSGANVLTF

j_gene: TRBJ1-4
v_gene: TRBV10-3
abundance: once
d_gene: -
CDR3nt: TGTGCCATCAGTGGGTTGGCCGGTAATGAAAAACTGTTTTTT
CDR3aa: CAISGLAGNEKLFF

j_gene: TRBJ1-5
v_gene: TRBV6-1
abundance: many
d_gene: -
CDR3nt: TGTGCCAGCAGTGAAGGCCGGGGATATAGCAATCAGCCCCAGCATTTT
CDR3aa: CASSEGRGYSNQPQHF

j_gene: TRBJ1-2
v_gene: TRBV27
abundance: few
d_gene: -
CDR3nt: TGTGCCAGCAGTCCCTTGGGGGGCCTGAGCTACACCTTC
CDR3aa: CASSPLGGLSYTF

j_gene: TRBJ2-3
v_gene: TRBV7-9
abundance: -
d_gene: TRBD1
CDR3nt: TGTGCCAGCAGGGGGACAGTAAGCACAGATACGCAGTATTTT
CDR3aa: CASRGTVSTDTQYF

j_gene: TRBJ2-1
v_gene: TRBV28
abundance: -
d_gene: -
CDR3nt: TGTGCCAGCAGCCCGCCCCTGGACGATGAGCAGTTCTTC
CDR3aa: CASSPPLDDEQFF